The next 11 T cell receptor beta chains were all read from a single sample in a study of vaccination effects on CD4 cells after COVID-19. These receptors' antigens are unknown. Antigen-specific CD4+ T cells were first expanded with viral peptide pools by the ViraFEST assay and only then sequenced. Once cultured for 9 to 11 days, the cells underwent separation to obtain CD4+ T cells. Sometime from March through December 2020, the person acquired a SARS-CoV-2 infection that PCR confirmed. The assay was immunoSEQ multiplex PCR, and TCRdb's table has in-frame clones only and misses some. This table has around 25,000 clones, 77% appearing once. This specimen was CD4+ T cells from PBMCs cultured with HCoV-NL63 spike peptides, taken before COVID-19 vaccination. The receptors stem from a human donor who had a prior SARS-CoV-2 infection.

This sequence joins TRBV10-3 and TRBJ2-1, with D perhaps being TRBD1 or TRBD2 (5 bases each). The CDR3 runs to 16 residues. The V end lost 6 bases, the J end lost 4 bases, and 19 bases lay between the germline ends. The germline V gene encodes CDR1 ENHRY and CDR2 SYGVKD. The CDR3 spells CAISVTEGIGYNEQFF. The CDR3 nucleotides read TGTGCCATCAGCGTGACTGAGGGGATAGGTTACAATGAGCAGTTCTTC.

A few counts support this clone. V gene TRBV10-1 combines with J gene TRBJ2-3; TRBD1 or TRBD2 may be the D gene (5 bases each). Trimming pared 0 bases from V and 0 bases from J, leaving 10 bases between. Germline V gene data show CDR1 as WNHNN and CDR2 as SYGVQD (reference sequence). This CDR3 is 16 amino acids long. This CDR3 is CASSESGRTSTDTQYF. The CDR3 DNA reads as TGCGCCAGCAGTGAGTCGGGGCGGACTAGCACAGATACGCAGTATTTT.

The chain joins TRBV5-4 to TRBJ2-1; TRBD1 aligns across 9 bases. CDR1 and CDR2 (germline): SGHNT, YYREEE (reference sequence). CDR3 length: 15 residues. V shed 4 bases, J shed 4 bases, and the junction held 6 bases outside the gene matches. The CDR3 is CASSGRDRVYNEQFF. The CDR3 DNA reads TGTGCCAGCAGCGGGAGGGACAGGGTTTACAATGAGCAGTTCTTC.

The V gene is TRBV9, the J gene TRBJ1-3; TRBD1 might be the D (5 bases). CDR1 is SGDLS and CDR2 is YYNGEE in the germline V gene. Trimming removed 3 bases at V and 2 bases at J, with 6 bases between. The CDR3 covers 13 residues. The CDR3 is CASSATAGNTIYF. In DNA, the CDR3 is TGTGCCAGCAGCGCGACAGCTGGAAACACCATATATTTT.

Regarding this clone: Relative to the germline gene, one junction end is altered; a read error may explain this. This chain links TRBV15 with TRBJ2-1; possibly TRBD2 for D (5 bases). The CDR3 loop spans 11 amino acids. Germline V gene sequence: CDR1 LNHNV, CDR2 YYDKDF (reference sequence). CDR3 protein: CRGEPYNEQFF. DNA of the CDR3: TGCCGGGGTGAGCCCTACAATGAGCAGTTCTTC.

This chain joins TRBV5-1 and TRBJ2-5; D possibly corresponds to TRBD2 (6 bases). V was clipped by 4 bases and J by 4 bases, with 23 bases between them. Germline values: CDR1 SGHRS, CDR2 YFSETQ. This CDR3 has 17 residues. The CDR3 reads CASSTQPGLPRTETQYF. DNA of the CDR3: TGCGCCAGCAGCACCCAACCGGGACTCCCCAGGACAGAGACCCAGTACTTC.

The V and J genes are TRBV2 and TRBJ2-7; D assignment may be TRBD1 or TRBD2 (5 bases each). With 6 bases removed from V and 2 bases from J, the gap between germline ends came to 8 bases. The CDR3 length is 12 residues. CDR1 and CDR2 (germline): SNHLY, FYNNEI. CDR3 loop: CASRGDAYEQYF. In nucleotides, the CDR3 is TGTGCCAGCAGGGGGGATGCCTACGAGCAGTACTTC. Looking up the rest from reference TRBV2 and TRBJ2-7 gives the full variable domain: EPEVTQTPSHQVTQMGQEVILRCVPISNHLYFYWYRQILGQKVEFLVSFYNNEISEKSEIFDDQFSVERPDGSNFTLKIRSTKLEDSAMYFCASRGDAYEQYFGPGTRLTVT.

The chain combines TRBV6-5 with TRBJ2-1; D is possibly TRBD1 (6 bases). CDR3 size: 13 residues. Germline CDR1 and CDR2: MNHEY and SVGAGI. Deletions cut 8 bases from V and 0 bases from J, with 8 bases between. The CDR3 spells CASSTGSYNEQFF. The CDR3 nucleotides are TGTGCCAGCTCGACAGGCTCCTACAATGAGCAGTTCTTC.

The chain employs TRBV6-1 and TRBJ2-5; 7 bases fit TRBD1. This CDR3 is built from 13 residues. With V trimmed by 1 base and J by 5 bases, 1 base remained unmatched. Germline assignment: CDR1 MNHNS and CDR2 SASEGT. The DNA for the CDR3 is TGTGCCAGCAGTGAAGACAGGGGTGAGACCCAGTACTTC. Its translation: CASSEDRGETQYF.

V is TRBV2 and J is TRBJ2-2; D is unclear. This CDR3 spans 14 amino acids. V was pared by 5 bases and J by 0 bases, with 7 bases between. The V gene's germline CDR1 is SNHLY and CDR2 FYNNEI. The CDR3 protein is CASSRDPNTGELFF. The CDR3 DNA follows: TGTGCCAGCAGTAGGGATCCGAACACCGGGGAGCTGTTTTTT.

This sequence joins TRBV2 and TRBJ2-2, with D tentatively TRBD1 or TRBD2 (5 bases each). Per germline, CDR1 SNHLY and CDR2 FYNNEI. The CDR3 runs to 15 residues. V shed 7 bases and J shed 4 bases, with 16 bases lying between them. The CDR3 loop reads CASNSLQGATGELFF. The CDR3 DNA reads TGTGCCAGCAATTCTCTCCAGGGAGCCACCGGGGAGCTGTTTTTT.